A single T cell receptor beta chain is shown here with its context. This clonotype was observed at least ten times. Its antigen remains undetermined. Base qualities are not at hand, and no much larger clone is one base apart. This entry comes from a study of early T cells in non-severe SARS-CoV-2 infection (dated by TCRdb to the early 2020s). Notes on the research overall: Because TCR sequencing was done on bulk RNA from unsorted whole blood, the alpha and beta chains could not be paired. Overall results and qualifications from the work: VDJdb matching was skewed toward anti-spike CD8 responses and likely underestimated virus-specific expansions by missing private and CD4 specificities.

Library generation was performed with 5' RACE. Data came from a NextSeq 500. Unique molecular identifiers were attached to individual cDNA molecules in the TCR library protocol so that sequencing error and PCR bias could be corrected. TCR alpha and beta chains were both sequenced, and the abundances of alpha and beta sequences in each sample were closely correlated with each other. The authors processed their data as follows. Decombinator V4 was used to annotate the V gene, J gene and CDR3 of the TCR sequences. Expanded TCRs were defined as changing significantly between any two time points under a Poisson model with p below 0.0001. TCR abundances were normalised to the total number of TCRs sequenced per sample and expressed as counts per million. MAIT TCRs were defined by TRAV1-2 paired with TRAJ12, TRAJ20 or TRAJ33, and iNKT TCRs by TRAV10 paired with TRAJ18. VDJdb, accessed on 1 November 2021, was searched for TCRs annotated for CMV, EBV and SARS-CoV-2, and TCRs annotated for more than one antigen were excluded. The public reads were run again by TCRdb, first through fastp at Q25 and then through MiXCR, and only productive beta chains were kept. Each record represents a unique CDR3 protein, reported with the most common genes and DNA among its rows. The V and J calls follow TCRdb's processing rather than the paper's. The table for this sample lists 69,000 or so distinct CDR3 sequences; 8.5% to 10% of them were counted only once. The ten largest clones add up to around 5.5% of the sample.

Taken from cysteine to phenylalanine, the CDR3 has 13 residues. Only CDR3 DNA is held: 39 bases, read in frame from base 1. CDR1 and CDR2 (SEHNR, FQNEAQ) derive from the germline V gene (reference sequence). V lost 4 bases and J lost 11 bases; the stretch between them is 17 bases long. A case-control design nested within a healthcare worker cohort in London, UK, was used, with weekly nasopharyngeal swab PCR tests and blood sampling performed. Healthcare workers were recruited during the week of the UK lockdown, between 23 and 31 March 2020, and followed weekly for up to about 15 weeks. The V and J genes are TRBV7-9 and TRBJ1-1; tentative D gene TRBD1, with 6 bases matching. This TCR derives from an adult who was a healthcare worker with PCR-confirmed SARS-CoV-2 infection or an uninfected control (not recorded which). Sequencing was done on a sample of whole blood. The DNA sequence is TGTGCCAGCAGCTCAGAGGGGGTAACGGCGGCTTTCTTT. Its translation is CASSSEGVTAAFF.